One and the same sample provided the 22 T cell receptor beta chains below, sequenced in a study of radiation and T cells in renal cell carcinoma. The table came from immunoSEQ multiplex PCR; TCRdb's copy has only in-frame clones and leaves some out. The table records approximately 14,000 clones, approximately 50% of them present only once. The treatment was: treatment-naive control, cytoreductive nephrectomy. Sequencing was performed on tumor tissue, taken from a patient whose treatment was nephrectomy without radiotherapy. All receptors derive from a man over 45 with renal cell carcinoma.

The chain uses TRBV19 and TRBJ2-7, with D possibly being TRBD1 or TRBD2 (5 bases each). The germline CDR1 and CDR2 sequences are LNHDA and SQIVND (reference sequence). The CDR3 runs to 15 residues. V lost 3 bases to trimming and J lost 3 bases, with 15 bases between them. The CDR3 DNA reads as TGTGCCAGTAGTATGCTTCTCGGGGCGCACTACGAGCAGTACTTC. It is translated as CASSMLLGAHYEQYF.

The J gene is TRBJ1-4, the V gene TRBV7-6, with D possibly being TRBD1 (5 bases). The germline CDR1 and CDR2 sequences are SGHVS and FNYEAQ. The V gene lost 4 bases and the J gene lost 0 bases, with 21 bases spanning the gap. This CDR3 spans 19 amino acids. The CDR3 DNA sequence: TGTGCCAGCAGCTCCCAAGCTTCGGGACCCACGGCAACTAATGAAAAACTGTTTTTT. It translates to CASSSQASGPTATNEKLFF.

The V and J genes are TRBV9 and TRBJ2-5, with 12 positions matching TRBD2. The length of the CDR3 is 19 residues. V lost 4 bases, J lost 5 bases, and 18 bases stayed unmatched. Germline V CDR1 and CDR2: SGDLS, YYNGEE. DNA for the CDR3: TGTGCCAGCAGCCCCCAGGGGGGGCTAGCGGGGGGGTTCGGGGAGACCCAGTACTTC. As protein: CASSPQGGLAGGFGETQYF. The full variable domain, completed using reference TRBV9 and TRBJ2-5, is DSGVTQTPKHLITATGQRVTLRCSPRSGDLSVYWYQQSLDQGLQFLIQYYNGEERAKGNILERFSAQQFPDLHSELNLSSLELGDSALYFCASSPQGGLAGGFGETQYFGPGTRLLVL.

In this sample, this clone is medium-sized. This chain connects TRBV15 to TRBJ1-2; the D gene is possibly TRBD1 (5 bases). In germline, CDR1 is LNHNV, CDR2 YYDKDF (reference sequence). V was shortened by 0 bases and J by 7 bases, with 21 bases between the two germline ends. The CDR3 has 17 amino acids. The CDR3 spells CATSRDSGRGEVGGYTF. For the CDR3, the DNA is TGTGCCACCAGCAGAGATAGCGGGAGGGGCGAAGTGGGTGGCTACACCTTC.

The table lists this clone with a few counts. This chain links TRBV4-1 with TRBJ2-1; D is perhaps TRBD2 (5 bases). Germline V CDR1 and CDR2: MGHRA, YSYEKL. The V end was cut by 4 bases, the J end by 7 bases, with 5 bases between. This CDR3 has 11 amino acids. CDR3 nucleotides: TGCGCCAGCAGCCGCGGGAATGAGCAGTTCTTC. It codes for CASSRGNEQFF.

V and J are TRBV5-5 and TRBJ1-2; TRBD1 matches at 10 bases. The V gene end was trimmed by 3 bases and the J gene end by 5 bases; junction bases not matched to a gene: 7. Germline lookup yields CDR1 SGHKS and CDR2 YYEKEE (reference sequence). This CDR3 comprises 15 residues. The CDR3 sequence: CASSSGTGARYGYTF. CDR3 nucleotide sequence: TGTGCCAGCAGCTCCGGGACAGGGGCGAGGTATGGCTACACCTTC.

The chain is built from TRBV27 and TRBJ2-3, with TRBD2 identical over 9 bases. The CDR3 contains 17 residues. Trimming removed 1 base from V and 2 bases from J; junction bases left unmatched: 7. CDR1 is MNHEY and CDR2 is SMNVEV in the germline V gene (reference sequence). The CDR3 spells CASSLLASGDLTDTQYF. The DNA of the CDR3 is TGTGCCAGCAGTTTATTGGCTAGCGGGGACCTCACAGATACGCAGTATTTT.

This chain joins TRBV11-3 and TRBJ2-7, with 7 bases matching TRBD1. V lost 6 bases and J lost 6; bases outside the gene matches: 8. The CDR3 loop spans 13 amino acids. Germline V gene data show CDR1 as SGHNT and CDR2 as YENEEA. This CDR3 is CASSPNRGAEQYF. CDR3 coding DNA: TGTGCCAGCAGTCCCAACAGGGGCGCCGAGCAGTACTTC.

The chain links TRBV7-8 to TRBJ1-2, with 12 bases aligning to TRBD1. With V trimmed by 3 bases and J by 6 bases, 11 bases remained unmatched. CDR3 length: 17 residues. The germline V gene has CDR1 SGHVS and CDR2 FQNEAQ. For the CDR3, the DNA is TGTGCCAGCAGCTTCCGGTTAGGGGGACAGGGGGCCGATGGCTACACCTTC. It yields the protein CASSFRLGGQGADGYTF.

The chain employs TRBV6-4 and TRBJ2-2; 7 bases align to TRBD2. Germline-derived CDR1 and CDR2 are MRHNA and SNTAGT. The CDR3 has 16 residues. Unmatched junction bases numbered 10, after V lost 6 bases and J lost 3 bases. CDR3 coding DNA: TGTGCCAGCAGACCTCTGGGAGGGGTTGACACCGGGGAGCTGTTTTTT. Its protein is CASRPLGGVDTGELFF.

CDR3 region: CASSVGVFLTGELFF. The CDR3, as DNA: TGTGCCAGCAGCGTAGGTGTTTTCCTCACCGGGGAGCTGTTTTTT. The chain uses TRBV9 and TRBJ2-2; D remains unclear. The CDR3 sequence is 15 residues long. V was cut by 0 bases and J by 4 bases, with 10 bases left in between. Germline CDR1 SGDLS, CDR2 YYNGEE.

The V gene is TRBV5-4, the J gene TRBJ2-2, with 8 bases identical to TRBD1. Germline CDR1 SGHNT, CDR2 YYREEE (reference sequence). Trimming cost V 2 bases and J 1 base; bases outside gene matches: 10. The CDR3 is 18 amino acids. CDR3 sequence: CASSFTKAGTGNTGELFF. Here the CDR3 DNA reads TGTGCCAGCAGCTTTACTAAGGCCGGGACAGGGAACACCGGGGAGCTGTTTTTT. The full variable domain, rest sourced from reference TRBV5-4 and TRBJ2-2, is ETGVTQSPTHLIKTRGQQVTLRCSSQSGHNTVSWYQQALGQGPQFIFQYYREEENGRGNFPPRFSGLQFPNYSSELNVNALELDDSALYLCASSFTKAGTGNTGELFFGEGSRLTVL.

This chain links TRBV6-5 with TRBJ1-1; possible D gene TRBD1, 5 bases. CDR3 length: 13 residues. The ends were cut back, 7 bases at V and 2 bases at J, with 11 bases in the middle. Germline V gene sequence: CDR1 MNHEY, CDR2 SVGAGI. The chain's CDR3 is CASNTGRNTEAFF. For the CDR3, the DNA is TGTGCCAGCAATACAGGTAGAAACACTGAAGCTTTCTTT.

This clone turned up a few times. The chain links TRBV19 to TRBJ2-3; D is perhaps TRBD1 or TRBD2 (5 bases each). This CDR3 is built from 15 residues. With 5 bases removed from V and 1 base from J, the gap between germline ends came to 13 bases. CDR1 LNHDA and CDR2 SQIVND come from the germline V gene (reference sequence). The CDR3 nucleotides read TGTGCCAGTAGTCCACTAGGGGACGGCACAGATACGCAGTATTTT. The encoded protein is CASSPLGDGTDTQYF.

This clone is classed as medium-sized (0.01 to 0.1%). Other DNA sequences in this specimen translate into the identical CDR3. The V call is TRBV19, the J call TRBJ1-1; D remains unclear. The germline gives CDR1 LNHDA, CDR2 SQIVND (reference sequence). The CDR3 has 14 amino acids. Trimming cost V 3 bases and J 0 bases, with 8 bases left between them. CDR3 in amino acids: CASSIRTLNTEAFF. The CDR3, as DNA: TGTGCCAGTAGTATTCGGACTTTGAACACTGAAGCTTTCTTT.

The genes are TRBV7-2 and TRBJ2-1; D is unclear. Trimming left V 6 bases short and J 2 bases short, with 2 bases between. Germline-derived CDR1 and CDR2 are SGHTA and FQGNSA. The CDR3 sequence is 11 residues long. CDR3 protein: CASSPYNEQFF. The CDR3 nucleotides are TGTGCCAGCAGTCCCTACAATGAGCAGTTCTTC.

About this clone itself: Other DNA sequences within the sample encode an identical CDR3. This chain joins TRBV29-1 and TRBJ1-2, with a tentative D call TRBD1 (6 bases). Germline CDR1 reads SQVTM; CDR2 reads ANQGSEA. The CDR3 covers 17 residues. V was clipped by 4 bases and J by 6 bases, with 27 bases between them. The CDR3 sequence is CSVGSVGTRGSGDGYTF. CDR3 sequence (DNA): TGCAGCGTTGGTTCTGTAGGGACAAGGGGTTCAGGCGATGGCTACACCTTC.

With respect to this clone: One end of the junction fails to match germline, which may point to a read error. This chain links TRBV19 with TRBJ1-2; D gene uncertain. Per germline, CDR1 LNHDA and CDR2 SQIVND (reference sequence). CDR3 size: 12 residues. The CDR3: CASSMDQDRQVF. CDR3 in DNA: TGTGCCAGTAGTATGGACCAAGACCGGCAAGTCTTC.

This clone was counted between two and nine times. J is TRBJ1-2 and V is TRBV19, with 8 bases identical to TRBD1. CDR3 size: 15 residues. With 5 bases clipped from V and 1 base from J, the junction kept 6 bases outside the gene matches. CDR1 and CDR2 (germline): LNHDA, SQIVND (reference sequence). This chain's CDR3 is CASSLDRELNYGYTF. CDR3 coding DNA: TGTGCCAGTAGTTTGGACAGGGAACTTAACTATGGCTACACCTTC.

V is TRBV7-7 and J is TRBJ2-1; D gene uncertain. From germline, CDR1 is SSHAT and CDR2 FNYEAQ (reference sequence). The CDR3 loop spans 13 amino acids. Trimming stripped 2 bases from V and 8 bases from J, with 10 bases between. The CDR3: CASSLSPWDEQFF. In DNA form, the CDR3 reads TGTGCCAGCAGCTTATCGCCCTGGGATGAGCAGTTCTTC.

This clone showed up just a few times. The chain employs TRBV7-9 and TRBJ1-2, with D maybe TRBD1 (5 bases). Between the trimmed V and J ends, which lost 5 bases and 7 bases, there was a span of 14 bases. Germline CDR1 is SEHNR and CDR2 is FQNEAQ (reference sequence). The CDR3 is 13 residues long. CDR3 region: CASSPRAVGGYTF. The CDR3 DNA is TGTGCCAGCAGCCCCAGGGCAGTTGGTGGCTACACCTTC.

The gene calls are TRBV15 and TRBJ1-1; TRBD1 aligns across 12 bases. The CDR3 has 17 residues. With V trimmed by 0 bases and J by 5 bases, 7 bases remained unmatched. Looked up from germline, CDR1 is LNHNV and CDR2 is YYDKDF (reference sequence). The CDR3 DNA is TGTGCCACCAGCAGAGAGGGGACAGGGGGCGCGCGGACTGAAGCTTTCTTT. It yields the protein CATSREGTGGARTEAFF.